A selection of T cell receptor beta chains follows, all from one sample in a study of blood T cell repertoires in COVID-19. Sequencing used immunoSEQ multiplex PCR; TCRdb keeps in-frame clones, though not all of them. The sample has about 230,000 clones, 80% to 90% seen once. The sequencing input was peripheral blood. These receptors were obtained from a middle-aged man with acute or convalescent COVID-19. Both conserved end residues are part of each CDR3. A D gene is named only where the DNA matches it firmly. For some rows the clone size is stated as once, few or many, or as a class when expanded; others skip it.

cdr3_nt cdr3_aa d_call clone_size j_call v_call
TGTGCCGAACATCCTTCAGGGGGTCAGCCCCAGCATTTT CAEHPSGGQPQHF TRBD1 - TRBJ1-5 TRBV6-5
TGTGCCAGCGAGGTCTCTGGAAACACCATATATTTT CASEVSGNTIYF - - TRBJ1-3 TRBV2
TGTGCCAGCGGACGACAGGCTCCGTCCGAGCAGTACTTC CASGRQAPSEQYF - - TRBJ2-7 TRBV28
TGTGCCAGCAGCACCTACAGGGGGAGCGCGAACACTGAAGCTTTCTTT CASSTYRGSANTEAFF TRBD1 - TRBJ1-1 TRBV5-4
TGTGCCAGCAGGGGCATGACAGGGAGGATGGAGCTGTTTTTT CASRGMTGRMELFF - - TRBJ2-2 TRBV28
TGTGCCACCAGCAGAGAGGGAGGAAACTACGAGCAGTACTTC CATSREGGNYEQYF - - TRBJ2-7 TRBV15
TGCGCCAGCAGCCAAGATCGTAGGAAACAGACCATCACCTACGAGCAGTACTTC CASSQDRRKQTITYEQYF - - TRBJ2-7 TRBV4-3
TGCGCCAGCAGCTTGGATCCAGGGGCGCAGGGTGGCTACACCTTC CASSLDPGAQGGYTF - - TRBJ1-2 TRBV5-1
TGTGCCAGCAGGCCCTGGGCCCGAGATACGCAGTATTTT CASRPWARDTQYF - - TRBJ2-3 TRBV12-3/TRBV12-4
TGTGCCAGCAGCCGAGGGACAGGGGGGACGAACACTGAAGCTTTCTTT CASSRGTGGTNTEAFF TRBD1 - TRBJ1-1 TRBV7-6
TGTGCCAGCAGCTGGGGACAGATAAATTCACCCCTCCACTTT CASSWGQINSPLHF TRBD1 - TRBJ1-6 TRBV7-9
TGTGCCAGCAGCGCAGGGTTGAGGTCCGGGGAGCTGTTTTTT CASSAGLRSGELFF - - TRBJ2-2 TRBV13
TGTGCCAGCAGAAATACAGGATTTGGATCACCCCTCCACTTT CASRNTGFGSPLHF - - TRBJ1-6 TRBV6-4
TGTGCCAGCAGCTGGCAACAGGGGGCCGAGACCCAGTACTTC CASSWQQGAETQYF TRBD1 - TRBJ2-5 TRBV5-6
TGTGCCAGCACTAGCGGGGGCCCGGGGGATGAGCAGTTCTTC CASTSGGPGDEQFF TRBD2 - TRBJ2-1 TRBV9
TGCGCCAGCGGACCTTGCAACAGCGGAACGGGGGAGCTGTTTTTT CASGPCNSGTGELFF - - TRBJ2-2 TRBV23-1
TGTGCCATCAGTAAGACCGGGAAGATACTTGAGGATGAGCAGTTCTTC CAISKTGKILEDEQFF - - TRBJ2-1 TRBV10-3
TGTGCCAGCAGCCCCCGGAAGCGGGGGGACATGTACAATGAGCAGTTCTTC CASSPRKRGDMYNEQFF TRBD2 - TRBJ2-1 TRBV7-2
TGTGCCAGCAGCATGGACAGGGGGTCTTTCTATGGCTACACCTTC CASSMDRGSFYGYTF TRBD1 - TRBJ1-2 TRBV7-2
TGTGCCAGCAGCTTGCCGAACTATGGCTACACCTTC CASSLPNYGYTF - few TRBJ1-2 TRBV5-4
TGTGCCAGCAGCCCAGGCAGGGGCACTGGAAACACCATATATTTT CASSPGRGTGNTIYF - - TRBJ1-3 TRBV7-6
TGTGCCAGCACTCCGGGACAGGGTTTCTCTCCCGATGGCTACACCTTC CASTPGQGFSPDGYTF TRBD1 - TRBJ1-2 TRBV13
TGTGCCAGCAGCAGGGGACAGGAGAATTCACCCCTCCACTTT CASSRGQENSPLHF TRBD1 - TRBJ1-6 TRBV3-1/TRBV3-2
TGTGCCAGCAGCTTGGTGGTAGGGGTCCACGAGCAGTACTTC CASSLVVGVHEQYF - - TRBJ2-7 TRBV5-4
TGTGCCAGCTCGCAGGGACAGTCTAACTATGGCTACACCTTC CASSQGQSNYGYTF TRBD1 - TRBJ1-2 TRBV18
TGTGCCTGGAGTGTCGGGAATACCAATCAGCCCCAGCATTTT CAWSVGNTNQPQHF - - TRBJ1-5 TRBV30
TGTGCCAGCAGTTTTGGGGGGAACTACGAGCAGTACTTC CASSFGGNYEQYF - - TRBJ2-7 TRBV12-3/TRBV12-4
TGTGCCAGTACTCGGGACAGCCCCACTCAGACTGGAAACACCATATATTTT CASTRDSPTQTGNTIYF TRBD1 - TRBJ1-3 TRBV19
TGTGCCACCAGCACCTTGGACACCACCGCAACCTACGAGCAGTACTTC CATSTLDTTATYEQYF - - TRBJ2-7 TRBV15
TGTGCCAGCAGTTACTTGGCAGGTGGCTACACCTTC CASSYLAGGYTF - - TRBJ1-2 TRBV6-2/TRBV6-3
TGTGCCAGCAGCCAACTAGCGGGGGCGGGCACAGATACGCAGTATTTT CASSQLAGAGTDTQYF TRBD2 once TRBJ2-3 TRBV3-1/TRBV3-2
TGTGCCAGCAGCCCCCGACAGGGGAACACTGAAGCTTTCTTT CASSPRQGNTEAFF TRBD1 once TRBJ1-1 TRBV7-9
TGTGCCAGCTCACCCGGGGGGGCCCTGGTCGAGCAGTACTTC CASSPGGALVEQYF TRBD2 - TRBJ2-7 TRBV18
TGTGCCAGTAGTTTGTCAGTCAATCAGCCCCAGCATTTT CASSLSVNQPQHF - - TRBJ1-5 TRBV19
TGTGCCAGCCATCCTGGACAGGGAGGACCTGAAGCTTTCTTT CASHPGQGGPEAFF TRBD1 - TRBJ1-1 TRBV2